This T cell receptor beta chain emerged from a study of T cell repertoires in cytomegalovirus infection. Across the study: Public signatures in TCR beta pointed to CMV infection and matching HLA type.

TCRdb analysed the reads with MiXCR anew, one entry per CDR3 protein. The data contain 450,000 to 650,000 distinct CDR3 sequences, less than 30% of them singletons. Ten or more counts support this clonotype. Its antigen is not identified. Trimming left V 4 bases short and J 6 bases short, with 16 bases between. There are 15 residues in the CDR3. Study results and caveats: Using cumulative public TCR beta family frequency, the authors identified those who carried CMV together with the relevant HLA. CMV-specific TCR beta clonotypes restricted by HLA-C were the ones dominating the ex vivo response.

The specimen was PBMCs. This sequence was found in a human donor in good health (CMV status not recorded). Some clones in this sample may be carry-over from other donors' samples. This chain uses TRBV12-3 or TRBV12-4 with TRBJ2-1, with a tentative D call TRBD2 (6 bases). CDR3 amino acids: CASSSGSGPLNEQFF. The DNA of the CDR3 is TGTGCCAGCAGTTCTGGTAGCGGCCCTCTCAATGAGCAGTTCTTC.